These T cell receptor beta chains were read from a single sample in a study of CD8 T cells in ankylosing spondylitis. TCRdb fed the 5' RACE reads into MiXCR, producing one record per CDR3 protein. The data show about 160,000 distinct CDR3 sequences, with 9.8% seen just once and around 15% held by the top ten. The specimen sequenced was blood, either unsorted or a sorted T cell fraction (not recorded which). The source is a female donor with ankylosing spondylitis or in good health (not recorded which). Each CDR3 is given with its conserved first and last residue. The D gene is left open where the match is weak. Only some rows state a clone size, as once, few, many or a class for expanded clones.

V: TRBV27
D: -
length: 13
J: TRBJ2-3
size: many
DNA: TGTGCCAGCAGCAACTTGGCAACAGATACGCAGTATTTT
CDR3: CASSNLATDTQYF

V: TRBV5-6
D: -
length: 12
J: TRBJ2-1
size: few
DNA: TGTGCCAGCAGCTCCCCTCAGAATGAGCAGTTCTTC
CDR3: CASSSPQNEQFF

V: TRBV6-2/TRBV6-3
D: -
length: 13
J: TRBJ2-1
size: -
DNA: TGTGCCAGCAGTACCGGCGGCGCTCTGAAGCAGTTCTTC
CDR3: CASSTGGALKQFF

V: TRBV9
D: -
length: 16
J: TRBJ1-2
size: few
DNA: TGTGCCAGCAGCGTAGCGTACGCAGGGGCCGGGGATGGCTACACCTTC
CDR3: CASSVAYAGAGDGYTF

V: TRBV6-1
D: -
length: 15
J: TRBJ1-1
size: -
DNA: TGTGCCAGCACCCAAACGACAGGTGTGAACACTGAAGCTTTCTTT
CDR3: CASTQTTGVNTEAFF

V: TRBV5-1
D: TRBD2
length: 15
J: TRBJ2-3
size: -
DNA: TGCGCCAGCAGCCCCGTAGCGGGAGACACAGATACGCAGTATTTT
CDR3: CASSPVAGDTDTQYF

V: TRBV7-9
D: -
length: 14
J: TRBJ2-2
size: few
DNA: TGTGCCAGCAGCTTATCGGGAATGACCGGGGAGCTGTTTTTT
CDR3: CASSLSGMTGELFF

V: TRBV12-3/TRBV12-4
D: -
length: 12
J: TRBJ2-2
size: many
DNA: TGTGCCAGCAGTTCCTACACCGGGGAGCTGTTTTTT
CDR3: CASSSYTGELFF

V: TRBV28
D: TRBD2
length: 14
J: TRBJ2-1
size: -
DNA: TGTGCCAGCAGGCCCGGGACTACATTCAATGAGCAGTTCTTC
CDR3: CASRPGTTFNEQFF

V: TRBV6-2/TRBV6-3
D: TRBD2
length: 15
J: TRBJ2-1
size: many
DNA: TGTGCCAGCAGGGATAGGACTAGCGGAGGAAATGAGCAGTTCTTC
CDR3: CASRDRTSGGNEQFF

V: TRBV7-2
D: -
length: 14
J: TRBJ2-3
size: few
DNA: TGTGCCAGCAGCTTAGTACACGAGGGGGATAGGCAGTATTTT
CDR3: CASSLVHEGDRQYF

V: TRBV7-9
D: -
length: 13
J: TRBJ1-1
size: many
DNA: TGTGCCAGCAGCTCGCGAGGCCCGCGGGAAGCTTTCTTT
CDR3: CASSSRGPREAFF

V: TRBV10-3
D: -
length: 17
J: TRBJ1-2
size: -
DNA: TGTGCCATCAGTGACCCCGGACAGACCCTAGCTAACTATGGCTACACCTTC
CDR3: CAISDPGQTLANYGYTF

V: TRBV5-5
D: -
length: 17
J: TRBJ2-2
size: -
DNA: TGTGCCAGCAGCGCACCTGTCGGGACGGAAAACACCGGGGAGCTGTTTTTT
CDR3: CASSAPVGTENTGELFF

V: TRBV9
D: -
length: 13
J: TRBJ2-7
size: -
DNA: TGTGCCAGCAGCCCCAGGTCCTCGGGGGAGCAGTACTTC
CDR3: CASSPRSSGEQYF

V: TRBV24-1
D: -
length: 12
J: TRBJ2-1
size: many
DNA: TGTGCCACCTCTGTATCCCCCAATGAGCAGTTCTTC
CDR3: CATSVSPNEQFF

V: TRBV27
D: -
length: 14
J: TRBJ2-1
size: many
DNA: TGTGCCAGCAGTTTCTATTACAACCACAATGAGCAGTTCTTC
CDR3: CASSFYYNHNEQFF

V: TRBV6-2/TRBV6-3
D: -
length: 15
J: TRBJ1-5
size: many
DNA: TGTGCCAGCAGTTACAAAGGGCATAGCAATCAGCCCCAGCATTTT
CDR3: CASSYKGHSNQPQHF

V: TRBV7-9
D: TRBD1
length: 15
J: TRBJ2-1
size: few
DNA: TGTGCCAGCAGCCGAGGACAGGGTCGCTACAATGAGCAGTTCTTC
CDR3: CASSRGQGRYNEQFF

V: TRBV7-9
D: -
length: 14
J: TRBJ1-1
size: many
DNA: TGTGCCAGCAGCCCACAGGGACGGAACACTGAAGCTTTCTTT
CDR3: CASSPQGRNTEAFF

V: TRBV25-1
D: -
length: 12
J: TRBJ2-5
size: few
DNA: TGTGCCAGCAGCCAAGCTCGAGAGACCCAGTACTTC
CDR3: CASSQARETQYF

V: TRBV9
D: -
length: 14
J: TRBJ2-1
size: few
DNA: TGTGCCAGCAGCGAGCGGGTGGCGTTTAATGAGCAGTTCTTC
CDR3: CASSERVAFNEQFF

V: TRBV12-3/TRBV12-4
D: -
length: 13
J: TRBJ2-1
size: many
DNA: TGTGCCAGCAGTTTCCTGGGTTACAATGAGCAGTTCTTC
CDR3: CASSFLGYNEQFF

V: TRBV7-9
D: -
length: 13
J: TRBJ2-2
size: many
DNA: TGTGCCAGCAGCCCCGTCCTCACCGGGGAGCTGTTTTTT
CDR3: CASSPVLTGELFF

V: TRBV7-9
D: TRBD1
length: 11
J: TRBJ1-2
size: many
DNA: TGTGCCAGCAGCTTGGGGACAGCCTACACCTTC
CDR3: CASSLGTAYTF

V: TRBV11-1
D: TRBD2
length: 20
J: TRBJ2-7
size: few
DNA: TGTGCCAGCAGCTTAGCATCTGCGGGAGATCCCACGAGGAGCTCCTACGAGCAGTACTTC
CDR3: CASSLASAGDPTRSSYEQYF

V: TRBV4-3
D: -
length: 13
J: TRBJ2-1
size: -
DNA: TGCGCCAGCAGCCTTCTCGGAGGCGATGAGCAGTTCTTC
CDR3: CASSLLGGDEQFF

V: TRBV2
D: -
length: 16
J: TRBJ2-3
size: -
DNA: TGTGCCAGCAGTGAAATCGGGACGCGGCCCACAGATACGCAGTATTTT
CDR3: CASSEIGTRPTDTQYF

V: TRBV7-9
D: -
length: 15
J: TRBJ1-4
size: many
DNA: TGTGCCAGCAGCTCCCTCCGGGAAGGGAATGAAAAACTGTTTTTT
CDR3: CASSSLREGNEKLFF

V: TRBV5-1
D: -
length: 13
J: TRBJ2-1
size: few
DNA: TGCGCCAGCAGCCCCCTGGATTACAATGAGCAGTTCTTC
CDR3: CASSPLDYNEQFF

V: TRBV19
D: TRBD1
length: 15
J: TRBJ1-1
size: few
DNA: TGTGCCAGCTGGGGACAGGGGGAGATGAACACTGAAGCTTTCTTT
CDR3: CASWGQGEMNTEAFF